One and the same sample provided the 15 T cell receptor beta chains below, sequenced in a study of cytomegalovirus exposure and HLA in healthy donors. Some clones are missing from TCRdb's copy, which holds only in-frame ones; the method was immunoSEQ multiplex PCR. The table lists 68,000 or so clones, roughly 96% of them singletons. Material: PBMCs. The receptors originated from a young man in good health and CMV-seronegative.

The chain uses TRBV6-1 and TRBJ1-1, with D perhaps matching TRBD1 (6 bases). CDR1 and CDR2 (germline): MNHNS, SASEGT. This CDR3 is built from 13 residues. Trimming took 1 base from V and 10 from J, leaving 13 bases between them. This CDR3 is CASSEGRTAGAFF. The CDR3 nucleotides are TGTGCCAGCAGTGAAGGCAGGACAGCAGGAGCTTTCTTT.

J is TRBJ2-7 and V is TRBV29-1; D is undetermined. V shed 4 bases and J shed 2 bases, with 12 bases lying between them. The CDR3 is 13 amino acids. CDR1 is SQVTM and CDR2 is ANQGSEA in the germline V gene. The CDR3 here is CSVVSRYPYEQYF. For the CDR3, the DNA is TGCAGCGTTGTGTCCAGGTATCCCTACGAGCAGTACTTC.

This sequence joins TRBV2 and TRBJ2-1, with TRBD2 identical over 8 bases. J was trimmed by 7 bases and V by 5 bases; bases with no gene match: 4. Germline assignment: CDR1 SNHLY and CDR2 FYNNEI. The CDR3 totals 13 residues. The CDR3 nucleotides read TGTGCCAGCAGTTCGGGACTAGAGAATGAGCAGTTCTTC. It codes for CASSSGLENEQFF.

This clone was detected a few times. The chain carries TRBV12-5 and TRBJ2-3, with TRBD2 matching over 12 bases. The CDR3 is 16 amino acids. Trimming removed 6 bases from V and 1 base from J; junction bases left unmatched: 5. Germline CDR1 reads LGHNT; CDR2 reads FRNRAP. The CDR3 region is CASGFRLAGGTDTQYF. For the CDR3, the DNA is TGTGCTAGTGGCTTTAGACTAGCGGGAGGCACAGATACGCAGTATTTT.

In DNA form, the CDR3 reads TGTGCCAGCAGCCATACCGGACTCCAAGAGACCCAGTACTTC. It translates to CASSHTGLQETQYF. V and J are TRBV14 and TRBJ2-5, with a tentative D call TRBD2 (5 bases). The V end was cut by 3 bases, the J end by 1 base, with 9 bases between. This CDR3 has 14 residues. Germline assignment: CDR1 SGHDN and CDR2 FVKESK. Combining the CDR3 with reference TRBV14 and TRBJ2-5 gives the whole variable domain EAGVTQFPSHSVIEKGQTVTLRCDPISGHDNLYWYRRVMGKEIKFLLHFVKESKQDESGMPNNRFLAERTGGTYSTLKVQPAELEDSGVYFCASSHTGLQETQYFGPGTRLLVL.

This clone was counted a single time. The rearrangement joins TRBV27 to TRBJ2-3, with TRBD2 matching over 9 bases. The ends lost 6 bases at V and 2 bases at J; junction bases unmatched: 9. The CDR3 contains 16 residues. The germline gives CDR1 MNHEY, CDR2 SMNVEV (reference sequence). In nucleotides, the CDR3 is TGTGCCAGCAGAAAAACGGGACTAGCTTACACAGATACGCAGTATTTT. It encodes CASRKTGLAYTDTQYF.

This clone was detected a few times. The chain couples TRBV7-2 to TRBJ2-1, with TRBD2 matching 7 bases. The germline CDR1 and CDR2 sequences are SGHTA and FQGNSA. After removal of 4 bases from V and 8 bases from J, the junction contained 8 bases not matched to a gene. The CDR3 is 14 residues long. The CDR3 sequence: CASSSGMTSYEQFF. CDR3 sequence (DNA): TGTGCCAGCAGCTCAGGAATGACTAGCTATGAGCAGTTCTTC.

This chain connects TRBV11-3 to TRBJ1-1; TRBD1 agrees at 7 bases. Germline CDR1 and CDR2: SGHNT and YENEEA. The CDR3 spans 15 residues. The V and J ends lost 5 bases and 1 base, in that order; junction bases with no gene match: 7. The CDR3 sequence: CASSPPGQPNTEAFF. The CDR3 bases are TGTGCCAGCAGCCCTCCGGGACAGCCGAACACTGAAGCTTTCTTT.

The CDR3 is CASSQDLPGGPTDTQYF. The CDR3 nucleotides are TGTGCCAGCAGCCAAGATCTACCGGGAGGGCCTACAGATACGCAGTATTTT. The V gene is TRBV4-2, the J gene TRBJ2-3; TRBD2 agrees at 8 bases. The V segment lost 0 bases and the J segment 3 bases; nucleotides outside the gene matches: 8. Germline V gene data show CDR1 as LGHNA and CDR2 as YNFKEQ. The CDR3 is 17 amino acids.

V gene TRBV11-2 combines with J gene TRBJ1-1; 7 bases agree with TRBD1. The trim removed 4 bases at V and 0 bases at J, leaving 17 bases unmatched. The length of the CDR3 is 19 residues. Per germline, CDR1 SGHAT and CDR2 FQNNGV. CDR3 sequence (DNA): TGTGCCAGCAGCTCGGGACAGTCGACTTACGGGGCGATGAACACTGAAGCTTTCTTT. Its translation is CASSSGQSTYGAMNTEAFF.

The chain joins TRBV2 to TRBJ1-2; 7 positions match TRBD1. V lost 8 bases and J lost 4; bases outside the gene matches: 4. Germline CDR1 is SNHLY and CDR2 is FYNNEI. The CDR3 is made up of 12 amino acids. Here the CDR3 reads CASQGDGYGYTF. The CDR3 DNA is TGTGCCAGCCAGGGGGACGGCTATGGCTACACCTTC.

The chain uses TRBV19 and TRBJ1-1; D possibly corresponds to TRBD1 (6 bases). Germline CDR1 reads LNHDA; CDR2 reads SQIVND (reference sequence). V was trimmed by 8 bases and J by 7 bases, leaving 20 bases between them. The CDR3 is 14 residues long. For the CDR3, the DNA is TGTGCCAGTTCAAGCGTCAGGGGTTGGGATGAAGCTTTCTTT. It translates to CASSSVRGWDEAFF.

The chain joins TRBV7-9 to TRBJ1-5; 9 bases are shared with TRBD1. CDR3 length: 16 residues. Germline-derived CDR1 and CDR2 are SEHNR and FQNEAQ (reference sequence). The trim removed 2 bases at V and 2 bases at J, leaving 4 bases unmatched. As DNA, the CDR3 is TGTGCCAGCAGCTTATCTACAGGGGGCGGCAATCAGCCCCAGCATTTT. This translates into CASSLSTGGGNQPQHF.

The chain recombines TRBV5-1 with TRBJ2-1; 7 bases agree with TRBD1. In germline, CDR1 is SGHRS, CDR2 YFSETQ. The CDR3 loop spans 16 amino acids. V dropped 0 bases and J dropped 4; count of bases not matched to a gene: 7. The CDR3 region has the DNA TGCGCCAGCAGCTTGGATGTAAGGGGGCGATACAATGAGCAGTTCTTC. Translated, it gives CASSLDVRGRYNEQFF.

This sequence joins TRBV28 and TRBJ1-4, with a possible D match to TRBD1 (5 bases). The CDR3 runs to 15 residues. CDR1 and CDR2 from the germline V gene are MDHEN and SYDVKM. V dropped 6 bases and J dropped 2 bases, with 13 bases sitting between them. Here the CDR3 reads CASSFARATNEKLFF. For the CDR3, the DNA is TGTGCCAGCAGCTTCGCCAGGGCGACTAATGAAAAACTGTTTTTT.